Only one count was recorded for the clone carrying this T cell receptor beta chain. The sample originates from a study of T cell responses to AZD1222 COVID-19 vaccine. Profiling relied on immunoSEQ multiplex PCR, and the TCRdb table lists in-frame clones only, not all of them. The sample comprises 80,000 to 90,000 clones, roughly nine tenths of which are singletons, and approximately 5% rests with the top ten. The CDR3 covers 14 residues. V dropped 7 bases and J dropped 6 bases, with 18 bases sitting between them. CDR1 is LGHDT, CDR2 YNNKEL, per germline (reference sequence). This clonotype was sampled from an adult who received the AZD1222 COVID-19 vaccine. The rearrangement uses TRBV3-1 (or the pseudogene TRBV3-2) and TRBJ2-5; the D gene could be TRBD1 or TRBD2 (6 bases each). This specimen was peripheral blood, taken 28 days after the second AZD1222 dose. The CDR3 DNA follows: TGTGCCAGCACCATTTCTCGGGGGCCCCAGACCCAGTACTTC. This gives the protein CASTISRGPQTQYF.